This TCR beta chain was recorded in a study of blood T cell repertoires in COVID-19. Study context: Spain, Italy and the United States supplied samples that represented acute and convalescent COVID-19. PBMCs, B-cell-depleted T cells, or T cells provided the cDNA or gDNA that made up the material.

Original processing notes: Reference gene primer amplification yielded estimated nucleated cell counts. Sequencing was performed with immunoSEQ multiplex PCR; in TCRdb, only in-frame clones are kept and a portion is missing. The D gene and trimming were derived from the DNA, and the V and J assignments and clone size from that table. The repertoire holds approximately 240,000 clones, with roughly 80% as singletons. The CDR3 spans 15 residues. V was pared by 5 bases and J by 0 bases, with 10 bases between. The germline V gene has CDR1 MNHEY and CDR2 SVGEGT. The receptor's source is a woman aged 40 to 55 with active or convalescent COVID-19. The rearrangement uses TRBV6-2 or TRBV6-3 and TRBJ1-4; D is perhaps TRBD1 (6 bases). The sample was peripheral blood. CDR3 protein: CASSPGASTNEKLFF. CDR3 coding DNA: TGTGCCAGCAGTCCAGGGGCCTCAACTAATGAAAAACTGTTTTTT.